This T cell receptor (beta chain) appears in the sequencing data of a study of cytomegalovirus exposure and HLA in healthy donors. Study-wide findings and caveats: With later analysis, a missense DCLRE1C variant became linked to TCR beta V- and J-gene trimming. Researchers counted some 150 TCR beta chains as cytomegalovirus-associated.

Each donor was nominally healthy when sampled (though unrecorded immune exposures were likely). The CDR3 spans 14 residues. Germline V CDR1 and CDR2: SEHNR, FQNEAQ (reference sequence). As for this clone: Its specificity is not known. Its ends do not fully match the called genes, so a read error is possible.

The study ran its PCR with 60 Vbeta and 13 Jbeta primers. TCRdb keeps only in-frame clones here, not all; method: immunoSEQ multiplex PCR. The top ten clones hold 2% to 2.5% of a sample with around 300,000 clones, about 66% of them seen once. Sequenced: PBMCs. This receptor was identified in a female donor in good health and CMV-seronegative. The V gene is TRBV7-9, the J gene TRBJ1-2; tentatively, D is TRBD1 (6 bases). The CDR3 sequence is CSSSLASGEYGYTF. The CDR3 nucleotides read TGTTCCAGCAGCCTCGCCTCAGGGGAGTATGGCTACACCTTC. The variable domain in full, completed from reference TRBV7-9 and TRBJ1-2, reads DTGVSQNPRHKITKRGQNVTFRCDPISEHNRLYWYRQTLGQGPEFLTYFQNEAQLEKSRLLSDRFSAERPKGSFSTLEIQRTEQGDSAMYLCSSSLASGEYGYTFGSGTRLTVV.